By sample fraction, the clone carrying this TCR beta chain is medium-sized. Its target is unknown. The record originates from a study of PD-1 blockade in classical Hodgkin lymphoma. This sample's time point: cycle 4 day 1 (C4D1), after more than five weeks of nivolumab. Each patient's relapse followed autologous stem cell transplantation, and brentuximab vedotin exposure varied. Repertoires were generated with immunoSEQ multiplex PCR, while TCRdb's copy carries only in-frame clones and drops some. The table lists some 50,000 clones, approximately 76% of them singletons. Regarding the study as a whole: Any patient who commenced nivolumab under 1 year after ASCT was excluded. Newly diagnosed patients reportedly had lower baseline TCR diversity than healthy donors. A significant rise in TCR diversity by C4D1 was seen for CD4+ but not CD8+ cells.

The clonotype was recovered from a human donor with classical Hodgkin lymphoma. The sequencing here drew on peripheral blood mononuclear cells (PBMCs), taken before the fourth cycle of nivolumab.

The CDR3 reads CASSRLGFFGSEQYF. Written as DNA, the CDR3 is TGTGCCAGTAGTAGACTAGGTTTTTTTGGCTCCGAGCAGTACTTC. The V gene is TRBV19, the J gene TRBJ2-7; tentatively, D is TRBD2 (6 bases). The V gene's germline CDR1 is LNHDA and CDR2 SQIVND (reference sequence). The CDR3 sequence is 15 residues long. V was clipped by 4 bases and J by 6 bases, with 19 bases between them.